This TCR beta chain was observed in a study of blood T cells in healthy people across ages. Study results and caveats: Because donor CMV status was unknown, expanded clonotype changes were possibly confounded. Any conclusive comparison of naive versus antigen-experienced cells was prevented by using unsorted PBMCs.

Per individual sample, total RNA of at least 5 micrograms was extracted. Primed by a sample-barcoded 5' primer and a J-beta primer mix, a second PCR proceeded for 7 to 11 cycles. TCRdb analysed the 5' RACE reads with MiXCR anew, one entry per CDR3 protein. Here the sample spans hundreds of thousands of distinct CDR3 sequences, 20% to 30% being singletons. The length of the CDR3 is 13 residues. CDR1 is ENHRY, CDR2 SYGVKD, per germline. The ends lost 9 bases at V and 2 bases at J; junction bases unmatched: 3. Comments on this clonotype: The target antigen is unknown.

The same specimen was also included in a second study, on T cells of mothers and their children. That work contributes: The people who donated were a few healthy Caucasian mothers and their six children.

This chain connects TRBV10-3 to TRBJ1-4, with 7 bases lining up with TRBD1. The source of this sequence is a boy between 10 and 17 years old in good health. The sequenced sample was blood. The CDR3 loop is CAIQGSTNEKLFF. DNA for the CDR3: TGTGCCATACAGGGGTCCACTAATGAAAAACTGTTTTTT.